The 31 T cell receptor beta chains in this list originate from one sample, sequenced in a study of blood T cell repertoires in COVID-19. Data came from immunoSEQ multiplex PCR; TCRdb stores just in-frame clones and leaves some out. The table shows about 170,000 clones, with around four fifths occurring only once. Sample: peripheral blood. These TCRs come from a woman at least 80 years old with acute or convalescent COVID-19.

V and J are TRBV5-1 and TRBJ2-7, with TRBD1 matching over 8 bases. V trimming: 4 bases; J trimming: 1 base; junction bases outside the gene matches: 10. Germline V lookup: CDR1 SGHRS, CDR2 YFSETQ. This CDR3 contains 16 residues. The CDR3 DNA follows: TGCGCCAGCAGCGTAGGCCAGGGGGCAATTTCCTACGAGCAGTACTTC. This gives the protein CASSVGQGAISYEQYF.

This clone was detected a few times. J is TRBJ2-2 and V is TRBV6-2 or TRBV6-3; D is unresolved. The CDR3 sequence is 11 residues long. CDR1 and CDR2 (germline): MNHEY, SVGEGT. V gave up 5 bases and J gave up 8 bases, with 6 bases separating them. This CDR3 is CASSPRGELFF. In DNA form, the CDR3 reads TGTGCCAGCAGTCCCCGGGGGGAGCTGTTTTTT.

This sequence joins TRBV30 and TRBJ2-5, with D possibly being TRBD2 (6 bases). CDR1 is GTSNPN, CDR2 SVGIG, per germline (reference sequence). This CDR3 has 14 residues. V was shortened by 1 base and J by 4 bases, with 13 bases between the two germline ends. The CDR3 region has the DNA TGTGCCTGGAGTGGCGGGACCTGGGGAGAGACCCAGTACTTC. Translated, it gives CAWSGGTWGETQYF.

This chain links TRBV10-3 with TRBJ2-3; TRBD2 matches at 12 bases. Germline CDR1 is ENHRY and CDR2 is SYGVKD. The CDR3 has 15 amino acids. The trim removed 5 bases at V and 4 bases at J, leaving 4 bases unmatched. CDR3 sequence: CAISRLAGAADTQYF. Here the CDR3 DNA reads TGTGCCATCAGTCGACTAGCGGGAGCTGCAGATACGCAGTATTTT.

This clone was recorded once. The CDR3 region is CASTSIRTGGLGMNTEAFF. The CDR3 coding sequence is TGTGCCAGCACCTCAATCAGGACAGGGGGTTTGGGAATGAACACTGAAGCTTTCTTT. The V call is TRBV7-9, the J call TRBJ1-1, with 10 bases lining up with TRBD1. With V trimmed by 7 bases and J by 0 bases, 17 bases remained unmatched. The germline gives CDR1 SEHNR, CDR2 FQNEAQ (reference sequence). The CDR3 loop spans 19 amino acids.

The V call is TRBV15, the J call TRBJ1-2; possible D gene TRBD1, 6 bases. The ends were cut back, 0 bases at V and 2 bases at J, with 10 bases in the middle. Germline values: CDR1 LNHNV, CDR2 YYDKDF (reference sequence). This CDR3 spans 15 amino acids. This CDR3 is CATSRDLTGNYGYTF. The CDR3 nucleotides are TGTGCCACCAGCAGAGATCTCACAGGGAACTATGGCTACACCTTC.

The rearrangement joins TRBV5-1 to TRBJ2-5; D perhaps matches TRBD1 (5 bases). Deletions cut 0 bases from V and 5 bases from J, with 8 bases between. CDR1 is SGHRS, CDR2 YFSETQ, per germline. This CDR3 contains 13 residues. CDR3 sequence: CASSLAQDETQYF. The DNA for the CDR3 is TGCGCCAGCAGCTTGGCACAGGACGAGACCCAGTACTTC.

The gene calls are TRBV21-1 and TRBJ1-3; the D call TRBD1 from the table was never checked on the DNA. TRBV21-1 has pseudogene status. The CDR3 has 17 residues. Here the CDR3 DNA reads TGTGCCAGCAACCTCGGGACAGGAATTAGCTCTGGAAACACCATATATTTT. Translating gives CASNLGTGISSGNTIYF.

The V gene is TRBV7-8, the J gene TRBJ1-1; TRBD1 might be the D (5 bases). Germline V gives CDR1 SGHVS, CDR2 FQNEAQ. Trimming took off 4 bases at V and 1 base at J, with 16 bases between the two ends. The CDR3 is made up of 16 amino acids. The CDR3 DNA sequence: TGTGCCAGCAGCTCCCATCCGTCGACAGCGAACACTGAAGCTTTCTTT. Amino acid sequence: CASSSHPSTANTEAFF.

This clone was counted once. V usage is TRBV9 and J usage is TRBJ1-2; D possibly corresponds to TRBD1 (6 bases). With 0 bases removed from V and 8 bases from J, the gap between germline ends came to 20 bases. The germline V gene has CDR1 SGDLS and CDR2 YYNGEE. This CDR3 is built from 16 residues. The CDR3 coding sequence is TGTGCCAGCAGCGTAGCTATAGTAGGGGGAAGTGGAGGCTACACCTTC. Its translation is CASSVAIVGGSGGYTF.

The chain recombines TRBV5-1 with TRBJ2-2; TRBD1 matches 7 bases. Germline V gene sequence: CDR1 SGHRS, CDR2 YFSETQ. The CDR3 is made up of 15 amino acids. V trimming: 0 bases; J trimming: 3 bases; junction bases outside the gene matches: 2. The CDR3 coding sequence is TGCGCCAGCAGCTTGGGTCAGGGGGACACCGGGGAGCTGTTTTTT. Translating gives CASSLGQGDTGELFF.

CDR3 DNA sequence: TGCAGCGTGCAAAACACAGAAGAGACCCAGTACTTC. Protein: CSVQNTEETQYF. The rearrangement uses TRBV29-1 and TRBJ2-5, with D hard to call. CDR1 is SQVTM, CDR2 ANQGSEA, per germline. V lost 6 bases to trimming and J lost 3 bases, with 11 bases between them. This CDR3 is built from 12 residues. Filled out from reference TRBV29-1 and TRBJ2-5, the complete variable domain reads SAVISQKPSRDICQRGTSLTIQCQVDSQVTMMFWYRQQPGQSLTLIATANQGSEATYESGFVIDKFPISRPNLTFSTLTVSNMSPEDSSIYLCSVQNTEETQYFGPGTRLLVL.

The chain uses TRBV28 and TRBJ1-5; TRBD1 might be the D (5 bases). The germline gives CDR1 MDHEN, CDR2 SYDVKM. The ends were cut back, 10 bases at V and 4 bases at J, with 11 bases in the middle. The CDR3 length is 12 residues. CDR3 amino acids: CATKGNNQPQHF. In DNA form, the CDR3 reads TGTGCCACCAAGGGGAATAATCAGCCCCAGCATTTT.

The CDR3 spells CAISESIQSGQPQHF. CDR3 sequence (DNA): TGTGCCATCAGTGAGTCGATTCAATCGGGACAGCCCCAGCATTTT. The chain uses TRBV10-3 and TRBJ1-5; D is unresolved. The germline V gene encodes CDR1 ENHRY and CDR2 SYGVKD. The CDR3 contains 15 residues. Trimming left V 0 bases short and J 7 bases short, with 13 bases between.

The chain is built from TRBV10-1 and TRBJ2-7; the D gene is possibly TRBD1 (6 bases). This CDR3 region has 13 residues. Looked up from germline, CDR1 is WNHNN and CDR2 is SYGVQD (reference sequence). V was shortened by 7 bases and J by 2 bases, with 12 bases between the two germline ends. The CDR3 here is CASKDRWAYEQYF. The DNA of the CDR3 is TGCGCCAGCAAGGACAGATGGGCCTACGAGCAGTACTTC.

The CDR3 reads CATTPGLAGGKTYNEQFF. The CDR3, as DNA: TGTGCCACCACACCGGGACTAGCGGGAGGGAAAACCTACAATGAGCAGTTCTTC. The chain combines TRBV19 with TRBJ2-1, with 16 bases that match TRBD2. V was clipped by 10 bases and J by 2 bases; unmatched bases: 11. This CDR3 comprises 18 residues. The V gene's germline CDR1 is LNHDA and CDR2 SQIVND (reference sequence).

This chain uses TRBV19 with TRBJ1-2; 10 bases line up with TRBD1. The CDR3 sequence is 13 residues long. V lost 5 bases, J lost 7 bases, and 4 bases stayed unmatched. Germline V gives CDR1 LNHDA, CDR2 SQIVND (reference sequence). CDR3 nucleotide sequence: TGTGCCAGTAGTCCGGACAGGGGGTTTGGCTACACCTTC. It specifies CASSPDRGFGYTF.

This clone was recorded only once. V and J are TRBV7-8 and TRBJ2-3; a possible D gene is TRBD2 (7 bases). This CDR3 is 15 amino acids long. Germline-derived CDR1 and CDR2 are SGHVS and FQNEAQ. Trimming removed 2 bases at V and 2 bases at J, with 11 bases between. The CDR3 DNA sequence: TGTGCCAGCAGCTTACTGGGGGGGCCCACAGATACGCAGTATTTT. Its translation is CASSLLGGPTDTQYF.

The J gene is TRBJ2-2, the V gene TRBV27; D possibly corresponds to TRBD1 (6 bases). CDR1 and CDR2 (germline): MNHEY, SMNVEV (reference sequence). The CDR3 runs 18 residues. V lost 5 bases and J 0 bases, leaving 19 bases between the germline ends. The CDR3 here is CASSPGHLRGPNTGELFF. Here the CDR3 DNA reads TGTGCCAGCAGTCCGGGACACCTAAGAGGACCGAACACCGGGGAGCTGTTTTTT.

The V and J genes are TRBV9 and TRBJ1-3; no firm D call. The CDR3 is 18 residues long. Germline loops: CDR1 SGDLS, CDR2 YYNGEE. The V and J ends lost 4 bases and 0 bases respectively, with 20 bases between them. The CDR3 sequence: CASSIRPAQSASGNTIYF. CDR3 in DNA: TGTGCCAGCAGCATACGCCCAGCACAGTCCGCCTCTGGAAACACCATATATTTT. The full variable domain, rest sourced from reference TRBV9 and TRBJ1-3, is DSGVTQTPKHLITATGQRVTLRCSPRSGDLSVYWYQQSLDQGLQFLIQYYNGEERAKGNILERFSAQQFPDLHSELNLSSLELGDSALYFCASSIRPAQSASGNTIYFGEGSWLTVV.

This clone was recorded once. This rearrangement joins TRBV6-2 or TRBV6-3 to TRBJ2-2; no reliable D call. Trimming took 6 bases from V and 5 from J, leaving 7 bases between them. There are 12 residues in the CDR3. Germline assignment: CDR1 MNHEY and CDR2 SVGEGT. CDR3 sequence (DNA): TGTGCCAGCAGCCGTCCAACCGGGGAGCTGTTTTTT. It translates to CASSRPTGELFF.

This chain connects TRBV12-3 or TRBV12-4 to TRBJ1-2, with TRBD1 identical over 7 bases. V lost 6 bases to trimming and J lost 7 bases; unmatched junction nucleotides: 8. The CDR3 has 13 amino acids. DNA of the CDR3: TGTGCCAGCAGAAACCGACAGGGCATTGGCTACACCTTC. This translates into CASRNRQGIGYTF.

The V call is TRBV5-4, the J call TRBJ1-5, with D perhaps TRBD1 (5 bases). The CDR3 contains 12 residues. Trimming cost V 0 bases and J 11 bases, with 9 bases left between them. Germline CDR1 and CDR2: SGHNT and YYREEE (reference sequence). The CDR3 nucleotides read TGTGCCAGCAGCTTGGCGGGGGAGTCCCAGCATTTT. It codes for CASSLAGESQHF. The complete variable domain, with remaining parts taken from reference TRBV5-4 and TRBJ1-5, reads ETGVTQSPTHLIKTRGQQVTLRCSSQSGHNTVSWYQQALGQGPQFIFQYYREEENGRGNFPPRFSGLQFPNYSSELNVNALELDDSALYLCASSLAGESQHFGDGTRLSIL.

CDR3 protein: CAISEEGANYNEQFF. For the CDR3, the DNA is TGTGCCATCAGTGAGGAGGGGGCTAATTACAATGAGCAGTTCTTC. The chain links TRBV10-3 to TRBJ2-1; 7 nucleotides match TRBD1. The CDR3 contains 15 residues. Germline V gives CDR1 ENHRY, CDR2 SYGVKD. The junction had 5 bases not matched to a gene; V was cut back by 2 bases and J by 4 bases.

This sequence joins TRBV5-4 and TRBJ2-7, with TRBD2 identical over 9 bases. In germline, CDR1 is SGHNT, CDR2 YYREEE (reference sequence). The CDR3 has 14 amino acids. V was clipped by 3 bases and J by 7 bases; unmatched bases: 8. The CDR3 DNA reads TGTGCCAGCAGCTCCCTAGCGGGACACGCGGAGCAGTACTTC. The encoded protein is CASSSLAGHAEQYF.

The chain combines TRBV11-2 with TRBJ1-1; D is ambiguous. Germline V CDR1 and CDR2: SGHAT, FQNNGV. CDR3 length equals 13 residues. V was pared by 6 bases and J by 4 bases, with 12 bases between. CDR3 loop: CASSPEVGTEAFF. The CDR3 region has the DNA TGTGCCAGCAGTCCCGAGGTGGGCACTGAAGCTTTCTTT.

The rearrangement uses TRBV4-2 and TRBJ2-6; D gene uncertain. V lost 0 bases and J 1 base, leaving 10 bases between the germline ends. CDR1 LGHNA and CDR2 YNFKEQ come from the germline V gene. The CDR3 totals 17 residues. The CDR3 DNA is TGTGCCAGCAGCCAAGACAGGATTCCATCTGGGGCCAACGTCCTGACTTTC. Translation: CASSQDRIPSGANVLTF.

The gene calls are TRBV5-8 and TRBJ1-2; no clear D gene. CDR3 size: 11 residues. The ends were cut back, 7 bases at V and 3 bases at J, with 7 bases in the middle. Germline CDR1 SGHTS, CDR2 YDEGEE. The chain's CDR3 is CASGRDYGYTF. The CDR3 coding sequence is TGTGCCAGCGGCCGGGACTATGGCTACACCTTC.

The chain uses TRBV29-1 and TRBJ2-2; 7 bases match TRBD2. The germline V gene encodes CDR1 SQVTM and CDR2 ANQGSEA. The CDR3 spans 14 residues. With 6 bases clipped from V and 3 bases from J, the junction kept 7 bases outside the gene matches. The CDR3 bases are TGCAGCGTCCCCGTGGGAGGGTACACCGGGGAGCTGTTTTTT. Translated: CSVPVGGYTGELFF.

The V and J genes are TRBV24-1 and TRBJ1-5; 9 bases align to TRBD1. CDR1 and CDR2 from the germline V gene are KGHDR and SFDVKD. With V trimmed by 1 base and J by 4 bases, 4 bases remained unmatched. The CDR3 runs to 16 residues. The CDR3 protein is CATSDFKGTGNQPQHF. The CDR3 nucleotides read TGTGCCACCAGTGATTTTAAGGGGACAGGGAATCAGCCCCAGCATTTT.

The chain carries TRBV30 and TRBJ1-5, with D possibly TRBD1 on 6 matching bases. V lost 2 bases and J lost 7, with 21 bases in between. The CDR3 has 16 residues. Germline V gene lookup returns CDR1 GTSNPN and CDR2 SVGIG (reference sequence). The DNA of the CDR3 is TGTGCCTGGAGTCCCTATGGGGGCAGGGTTGGACAGCCCCAGCATTTT. Amino acid sequence: CAWSPYGGRVGQPQHF.